The 3 T cell receptor beta chains below all came from one sample that was sequenced in a study of blood T cells in healthy people across ages (dated by TCRdb to between 2015 and 2017). The library was prepared using 5' RACE. Sequencing was carried out with an Illumina HiSeq 2500. A second PCR of about 6 to 11 cycles was performed with a sample-barcoded 5' primer and a J-beta primer mix. The raw public data were reprocessed by TCRdb itself: fastp quality trimming at Q25, MiXCR clonotype calling, in-frame beta chains only. Rows with one shared CDR3 protein collapse into an entry with the most common genes and DNA. The sample table holds about 1.6 million distinct CDR3 sequences, of which roughly a third were seen once. The top ten hold approximately 10% of the sample. Sequenced input: blood. The source of these receptors is a woman aged 30 to 39 in good health.

The V gene is TRBV6-1, the J gene TRBJ2-6, with D hard to call. The germline V and J ends were trimmed by 1 base and 0 bases, with 16 bases remaining between them. This CDR3 spans 19 amino acids. The germline V gene encodes CDR1 MNHNS and CDR2 SASEGT. The CDR3 DNA reads as TGTGCCAGCAGTGAAGTTGAGCCAGGCCTCAGCTCTGGGGCCAACGTCCTGACTTTC. As protein: CASSEVEPGLSSGANVLTF.

CDR3 sequence reads: CASSFRRGLESYEQYF. The CDR3 region has the DNA TGTGCCAGCAGTTTCCGGAGGGGGCTAGAATCCTACGAGCAGTACTTC. J is TRBJ2-7 and V is TRBV28, with D possibly being TRBD1 (7 bases). CDR1 is MDHEN, CDR2 SYDVKM, per germline. V was shortened by 3 bases and J by 1 base, with 16 bases between the two germline ends. The CDR3 sequence is 16 residues long.

The CDR3 is CASRDMEFNQPQHF. Here the CDR3 DNA reads TGTGCCAGCAGGGATATGGAGTTCAATCAGCCCCAGCATTTT. This chain joins TRBV12-3 or TRBV12-4 and TRBJ1-5; D not resolved. Trimming left V 6 bases short and J 3 bases short, with 12 bases between. The length of the CDR3 is 14 residues.